This T cell receptor (beta chain) stems from a study of lymphopenia after photon versus proton radiotherapy. TCRdb's table, derived via immunoSEQ multiplex PCR, lists solely in-frame clones and lacks some. The table lists about 160,000 clones, 75% to 90% of them singletons, with 4% to 5% in the top ten. Whole-study findings and limits: Oligoclonal CD8+ Temra expansion after nadir drove photon patients' diversity drop. Authors raise, but do not show, better survival with proton therapy. A bigger post-nadir fall in TCR diversity correlated inversely with survival time in deceased patients.

The CDR3 has 13 amino acids. About this clone itself: Its antigen remains unidentified.

This sample comprised peripheral blood, obtained from a patient treated with photon-based radiotherapy. The receptor's source is a man between 50 and 59 years old with gastric cancer. The genes are TRBV21-1 and TRBJ2-5. TRBV21-1 is noted as a pseudogene. Here the CDR3 DNA reads TGTGCCAGCAGCAAAGGGTGTAAAGAGACCCAGTACTTC. Translated: CASSKGCKETQYF.